This TCR beta chain was obtained from a study of T cell responses to AZD1222 COVID-19 vaccine. The CDR3 spans 14 residues. V was clipped by 4 bases and J by 1 base, with 11 bases between them. Germline V gene sequence: CDR1 SGDLS, CDR2 YYNGEE. Assay used: immunoSEQ multiplex PCR; TCRdb lists only in-frame clones, some missing. Here the sample spans 110,000 to 150,000 clones, approximately 94% being singletons. Study-level results: It should be noted that donors were predominantly white British and more often female, and clonal diversity was possibly underestimated.

To note about this clone: What it recognizes is unknown.

Source: peripheral blood, taken on day 0 of AZD1222 vaccination. The chain has TRBV9 and TRBJ1-1; no clear D. The TCR comes from an adult in good health. CDR3 DNA sequence: TGTGCCAGCAGCCCCCCAGCAGGGAACACTGAAGCTTTCTTT. Amino acid sequence: CASSPPAGNTEAFF.